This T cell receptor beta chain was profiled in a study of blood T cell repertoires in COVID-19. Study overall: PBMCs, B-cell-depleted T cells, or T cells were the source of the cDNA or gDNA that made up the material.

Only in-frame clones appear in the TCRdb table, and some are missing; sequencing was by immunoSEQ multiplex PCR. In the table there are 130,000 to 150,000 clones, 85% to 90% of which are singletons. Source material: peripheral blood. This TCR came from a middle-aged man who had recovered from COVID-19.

Here the CDR3 reads CSASLPGLASDEQFF. CDR3 sequence (DNA): TGCAGTGCTAGTCTGCCGGGACTAGCATCCGATGAGCAGTTCTTC. The J gene is TRBJ2-1, the V gene TRBV20-1, with 9 bases matching TRBD2. Unmatched junction bases numbered 11, after V lost 3 bases and J lost 8 bases. The CDR3 runs to 15 residues. Looked up from germline, CDR1 is DFQATT and CDR2 is SNEGSKA (reference sequence).